A selection of T cell receptor beta chains follows, all from one sample in a study of cytomegalovirus exposure and HLA in healthy donors. Clones were sequenced by immunoSEQ multiplex PCR, and TCRdb holds only the in-frame ones, with some missing. The sample holds 150,000 to 200,000 clones, 80% to 85% seen once. Input material: PBMCs. The receptors come from a man in his thirties or forties in good health and CMV-seropositive. Each CDR3 is given with its conserved first and last residue. The order of the fields is J gene, V gene, CDR3 length, CDR3 protein.

TRBJ1-2 TRBV6-6 14 CASSYPRGTYGYTF
TRBJ2-5 TRBV2 12 CASSEQQETQYF
TRBJ1-1 TRBV7-8 15 CASSLPSTADRLAFF
TRBJ2-7 TRBV10-3 12 CAISEGVVNSAF
TRBJ2-7 TRBV14 11 CASGRAYEQYF
TRBJ2-2 TRBV4-3 16 CASSQEAVMGTGELFF
TRBJ2-3 TRBV4-1 17 CASSQPGLAGISDTQYF
TRBJ2-1 TRBV7-2 13 CASSLRQGNEQFF
TRBJ1-3 TRBV9 15 CASSVDGEDWDTIYF
TRBJ2-7 TRBV30 14 CAWSVKGRGSEQYF
TRBJ2-7 TRBV27 14 CASKPGQGAHEQYF
TRBJ2-1 TRBV6-5 15 CASSYSGTGINEQFF
TRBJ2-7 TRBV11-2 15 CASSSGTGTGNEQYF
TRBJ1-2 TRBV5-4 16 CASSLATGGAVYGYTF
TRBJ2-3 TRBV28 14 CASSFGQGVDTQYF
TRBJ1-1 TRBV4-1 15 CASSQDGNRGTEAFF
TRBJ2-1 TRBV10-2 15 CASSRGTSGGNEQFF
TRBJ2-7 TRBV28 17 CASSFPLTLAGENEQYF
TRBJ2-3 TRBV11-2 16 CASSLTSGGVTDTQYF
TRBJ2-1 TRBV7-9 14 CASSFGTSYNEQFF
TRBJ1-6 TRBV15 13 CATSLSPGSPLHF
TRBJ2-7 TRBV29-1 12 CSVLTVSYEQYF
TRBJ1-5 TRBV7-9 12 CASSLAPGAQHF
TRBJ1-6 TRBV2 13 CASSVEENSPLHF
TRBJ1-2 TRBV18 14 CASSPGQGLEGYTF
TRBJ2-7 TRBV28 13 CASSSGQGYEQYF
TRBJ1-1 TRBV6-1 14 CASTSAGADTEAFF
TRBJ2-7 TRBV6-5 16 CASSSVFGQVSYEQYF
TRBJ2-7 TRBV30 13 CAWSVAGFDEQYF
TRBJ2-6 TRBV7-8 17 CASSLGQGAKGANVLTF
TRBJ1-4 TRBV27 15 CASSLIGQGNEKLFF
TRBJ2-7 TRBV5-1 15 CASSFPREGFEEQYF
TRBJ1-3 TRBV11-2 14 CASSSTGPGDTIYF
TRBJ1-2 TRBV5-4 14 CASNQIQGAGGYTF
TRBJ1-6 TRBV11-2 17 CASSLEVGDRGRSPLHF